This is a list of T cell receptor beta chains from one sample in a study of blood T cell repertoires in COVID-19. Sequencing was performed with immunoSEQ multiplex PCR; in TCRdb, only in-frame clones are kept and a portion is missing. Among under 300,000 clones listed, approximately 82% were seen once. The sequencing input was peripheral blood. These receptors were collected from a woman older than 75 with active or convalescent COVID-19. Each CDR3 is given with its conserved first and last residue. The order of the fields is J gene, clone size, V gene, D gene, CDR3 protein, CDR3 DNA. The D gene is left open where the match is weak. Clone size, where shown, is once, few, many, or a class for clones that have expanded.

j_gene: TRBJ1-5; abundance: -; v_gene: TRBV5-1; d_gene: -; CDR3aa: CASSLAADQPQHF; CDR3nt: TGCGCCAGCAGCTTGGCCGCGGATCAGCCCCAGCATTTT
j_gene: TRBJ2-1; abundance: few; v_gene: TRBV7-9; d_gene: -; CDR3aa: CASSSIPRPDGDEQFF; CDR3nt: TGTGCCAGCAGCTCGATACCTAGACCCGATGGCGATGAGCAGTTCTTC
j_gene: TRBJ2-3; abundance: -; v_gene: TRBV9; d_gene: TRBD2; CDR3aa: CASSVEGLAGGNTQYF; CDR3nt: TGTGCCAGCAGCGTAGAGGGACTAGCGGGGGGGAATACGCAGTATTTT
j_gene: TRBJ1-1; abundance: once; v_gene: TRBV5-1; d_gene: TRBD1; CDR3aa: CASSTDREYTEAFF; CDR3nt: TGCGCCAGCAGCACGGACAGGGAGTACACTGAAGCTTTCTTT
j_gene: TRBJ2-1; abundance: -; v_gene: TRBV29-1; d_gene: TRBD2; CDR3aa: CSASPRASGHGEQFF; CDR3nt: TGCAGCGCATCCCCCCGGGCTAGCGGCCACGGTGAGCAGTTCTTC
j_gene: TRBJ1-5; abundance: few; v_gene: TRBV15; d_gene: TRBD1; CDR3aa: CATSRENSTGRNSNQPQHF; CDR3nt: TGTGCCACCAGCAGGGAAAACTCGACAGGGAGGAATAGCAATCAGCCCCAGCATTTT
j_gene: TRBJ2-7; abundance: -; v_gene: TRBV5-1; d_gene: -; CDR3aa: CASSLYGGSYEQYF; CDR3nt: TGCGCCAGCAGCTTGTACGGGGGATCCTACGAGCAGTACTTC
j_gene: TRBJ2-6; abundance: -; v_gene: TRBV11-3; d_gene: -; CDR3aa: CASSGWSREKSGANVLTF; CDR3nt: TGTGCCAGCAGCGGGTGGAGCAGGGAAAAATCTGGGGCCAACGTCCTGACTTTC
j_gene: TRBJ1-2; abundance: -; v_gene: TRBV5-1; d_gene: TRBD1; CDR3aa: CASSLVGTGDYGYTF; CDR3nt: TGCGCCAGCAGCTTGGTAGGGACAGGGGACTATGGCTACACCTTC
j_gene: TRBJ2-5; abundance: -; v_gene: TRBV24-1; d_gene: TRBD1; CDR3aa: CATRGQGEGETQYF; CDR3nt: TGTGCCACCCGGGGACAGGGGGAAGGCGAGACCCAGTACTTC
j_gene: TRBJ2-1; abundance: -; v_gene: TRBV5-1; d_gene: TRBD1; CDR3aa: CASSPLGTGGNEQFF; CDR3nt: TGCGCCAGCAGCCCTCTAGGGACAGGGGGCAATGAGCAGTTCTTC
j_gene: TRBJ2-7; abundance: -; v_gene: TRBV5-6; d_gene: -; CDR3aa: CASSRVDEQYF; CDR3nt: TGTGCCAGCAGCCGGGTTGACGAGCAGTACTTC
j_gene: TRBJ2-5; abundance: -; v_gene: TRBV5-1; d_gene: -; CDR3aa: CASSWDSGRETQYF; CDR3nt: TGCGCCAGCAGCTGGGACTCGGGCAGAGAGACCCAGTACTTC
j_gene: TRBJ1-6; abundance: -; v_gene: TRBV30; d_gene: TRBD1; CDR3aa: CAWSTRTGSSPLHF; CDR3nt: TGTGCCTGGAGCACGCGGACAGGGTCTTCACCCCTCCACTTT
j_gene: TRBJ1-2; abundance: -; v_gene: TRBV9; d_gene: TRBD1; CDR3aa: CASSVIGTGGRGGYTF; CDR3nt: TGTGCCAGCAGCGTAATTGGGACAGGGGGCAGGGGTGGCTACACCTTC